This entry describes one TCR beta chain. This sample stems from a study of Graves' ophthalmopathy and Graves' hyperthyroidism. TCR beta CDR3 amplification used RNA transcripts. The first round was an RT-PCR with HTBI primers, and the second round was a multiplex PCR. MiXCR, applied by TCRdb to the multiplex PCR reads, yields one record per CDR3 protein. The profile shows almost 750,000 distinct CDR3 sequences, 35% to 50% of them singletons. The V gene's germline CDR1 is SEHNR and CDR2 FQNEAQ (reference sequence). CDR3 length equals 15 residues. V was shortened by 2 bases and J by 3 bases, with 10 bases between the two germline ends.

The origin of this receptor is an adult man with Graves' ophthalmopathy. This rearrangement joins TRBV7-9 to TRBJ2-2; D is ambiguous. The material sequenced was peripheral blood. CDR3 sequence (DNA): TGTGCCAGCAGCTTATTGAGACTGGACACCGGGGAGCTGTTTTTT. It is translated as CASSLLRLDTGELFF. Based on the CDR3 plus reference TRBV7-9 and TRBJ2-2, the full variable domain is DTGVSQNPRHKITKRGQNVTFRCDPISEHNRLYWYRQTLGQGPEFLTYFQNEAQLEKSRLLSDRFSAERPKGSFSTLEIQRTEQGDSAMYLCASSLLRLDTGELFFGEGSRLTVL.